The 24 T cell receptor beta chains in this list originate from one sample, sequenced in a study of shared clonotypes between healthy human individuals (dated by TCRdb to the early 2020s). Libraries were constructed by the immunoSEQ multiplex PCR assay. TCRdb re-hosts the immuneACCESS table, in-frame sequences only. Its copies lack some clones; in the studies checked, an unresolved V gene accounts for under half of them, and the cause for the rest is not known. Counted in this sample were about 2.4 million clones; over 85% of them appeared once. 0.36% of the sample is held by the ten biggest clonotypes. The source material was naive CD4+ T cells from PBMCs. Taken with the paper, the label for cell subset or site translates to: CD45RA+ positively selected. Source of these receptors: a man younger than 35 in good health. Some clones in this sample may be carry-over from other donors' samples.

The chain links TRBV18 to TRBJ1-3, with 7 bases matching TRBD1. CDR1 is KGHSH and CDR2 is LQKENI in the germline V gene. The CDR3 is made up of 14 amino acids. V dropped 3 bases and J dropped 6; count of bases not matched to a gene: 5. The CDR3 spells CASSPPGGLNTIYF. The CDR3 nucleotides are TGTGCCAGCTCACCCCCAGGGGGTCTAAACACCATATATTTT.

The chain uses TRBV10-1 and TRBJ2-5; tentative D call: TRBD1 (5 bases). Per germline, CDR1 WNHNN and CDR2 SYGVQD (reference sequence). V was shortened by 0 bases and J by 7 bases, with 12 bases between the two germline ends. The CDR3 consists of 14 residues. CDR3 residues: CASSESGRATTQYF. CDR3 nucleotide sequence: TGCGCCAGCAGTGAGTCGGGGCGCGCTACGACCCAGTACTTC.

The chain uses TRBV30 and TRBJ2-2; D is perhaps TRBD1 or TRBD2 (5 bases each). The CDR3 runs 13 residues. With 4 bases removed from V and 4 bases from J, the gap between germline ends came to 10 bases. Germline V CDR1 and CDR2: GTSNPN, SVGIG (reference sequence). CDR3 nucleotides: TGTGCCTGGACCGGGACCGCCACCGGGGAGCTGTTTTTT. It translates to CAWTGTATGELFF. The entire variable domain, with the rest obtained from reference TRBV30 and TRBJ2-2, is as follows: SQTIHQWPATLVQPVGSPLSLECTVEGTSNPNLYWYRQAAGRGLQLLFYSVGIGQISSEVPQNLSASRPQDRQFILSSKKLLLSDSGFYLCAWTGTATGELFFGEGSRLTVL.

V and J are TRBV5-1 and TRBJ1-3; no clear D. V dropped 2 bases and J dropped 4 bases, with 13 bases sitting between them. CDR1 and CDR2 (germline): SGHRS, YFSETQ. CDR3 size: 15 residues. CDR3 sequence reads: CASSFVPSPGNTIYF. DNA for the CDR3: TGCGCCAGCAGCTTCGTCCCTTCACCAGGAAACACCATATATTTT.

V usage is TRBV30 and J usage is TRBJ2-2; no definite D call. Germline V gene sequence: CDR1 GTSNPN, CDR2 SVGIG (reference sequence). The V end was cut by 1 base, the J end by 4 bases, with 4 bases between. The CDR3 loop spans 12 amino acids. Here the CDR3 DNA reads TGTGCCTGGAGTGACGGCACCGGGGAGCTGTTTTTT. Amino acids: CAWSDGTGELFF.

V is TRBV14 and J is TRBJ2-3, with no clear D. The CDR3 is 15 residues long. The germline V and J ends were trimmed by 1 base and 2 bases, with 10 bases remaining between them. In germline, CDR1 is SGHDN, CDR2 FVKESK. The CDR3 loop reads CASSQGRPSTDTQYF. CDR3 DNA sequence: TGTGCCAGCAGCCAAGGCAGGCCGTCCACAGATACGCAGTATTTT.

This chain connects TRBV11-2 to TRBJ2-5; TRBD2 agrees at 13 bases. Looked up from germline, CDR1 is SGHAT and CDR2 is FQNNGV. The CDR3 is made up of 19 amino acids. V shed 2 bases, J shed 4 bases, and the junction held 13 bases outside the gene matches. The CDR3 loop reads CASSLLGGGLAGKGETQYF. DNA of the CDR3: TGTGCCAGCAGCTTACTAGGAGGGGGACTAGCGGGAAAGGGAGAGACCCAGTACTTC.

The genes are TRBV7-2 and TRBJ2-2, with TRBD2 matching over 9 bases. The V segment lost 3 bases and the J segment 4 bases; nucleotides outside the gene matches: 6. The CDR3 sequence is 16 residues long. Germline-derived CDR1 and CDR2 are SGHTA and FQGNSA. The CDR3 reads CASSFSAGGSTGELFF. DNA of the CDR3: TGTGCCAGCAGCTTCTCGGCGGGAGGGAGCACCGGGGAGCTGTTTTTT.

CDR3: CASSSRTSGNEQYF. The CDR3, as DNA: TGTGCCAGCAGTTCAAGGACTAGCGGCAACGAGCAGTACTTC. This rearrangement joins TRBV9 to TRBJ2-7, with 10 bases lining up with TRBD2. V lost 5 bases to trimming and J lost 5 bases; unmatched junction nucleotides: 7. The CDR3 loop spans 14 amino acids. Germline lookup yields CDR1 SGDLS and CDR2 YYNGEE. The variable domain in full, completed from reference TRBV9 and TRBJ2-7, reads DSGVTQTPKHLITATGQRVTLRCSPRSGDLSVYWYQQSLDQGLQFLIQYYNGEERAKGNILERFSAQQFPDLHSELNLSSLELGDSALYFCASSSRTSGNEQYFGPGTRLTVT.

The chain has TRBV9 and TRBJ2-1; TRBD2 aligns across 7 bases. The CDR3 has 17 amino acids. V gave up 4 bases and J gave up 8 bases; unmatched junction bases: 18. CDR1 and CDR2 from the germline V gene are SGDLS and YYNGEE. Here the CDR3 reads CASSPRLANAKWDEQFF. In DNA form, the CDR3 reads TGTGCCAGCAGCCCTAGACTAGCCAACGCTAAATGGGATGAGCAGTTCTTC. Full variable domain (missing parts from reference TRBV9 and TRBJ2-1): DSGVTQTPKHLITATGQRVTLRCSPRSGDLSVYWYQQSLDQGLQFLIQYYNGEERAKGNILERFSAQQFPDLHSELNLSSLELGDSALYFCASSPRLANAKWDEQFFGPGTRLTVL.

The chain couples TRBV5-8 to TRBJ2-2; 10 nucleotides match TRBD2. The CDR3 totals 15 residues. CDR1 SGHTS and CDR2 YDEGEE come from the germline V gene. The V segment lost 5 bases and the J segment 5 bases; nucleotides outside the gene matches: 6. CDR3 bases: TGTGCCAGCAGTTACGGACTAGCGGTAACCGGGGAGCTGTTTTTT. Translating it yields CASSYGLAVTGELFF.

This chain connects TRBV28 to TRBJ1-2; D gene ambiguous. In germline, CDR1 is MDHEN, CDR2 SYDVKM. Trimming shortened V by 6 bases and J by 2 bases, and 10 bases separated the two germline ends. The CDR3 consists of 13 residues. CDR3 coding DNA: TGTGCCAGCAGCCCCCGGCAGAACTATGGCTACACCTTC. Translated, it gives CASSPRQNYGYTF.

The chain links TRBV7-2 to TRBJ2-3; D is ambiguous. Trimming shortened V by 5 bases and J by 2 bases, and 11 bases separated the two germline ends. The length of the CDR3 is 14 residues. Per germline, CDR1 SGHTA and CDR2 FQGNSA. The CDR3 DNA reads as TGTGCCAGCAGCCCCCTTCACTCCACAGATACGCAGTATTTT. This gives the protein CASSPLHSTDTQYF.

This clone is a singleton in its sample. CDR3 loop: CASSYHTGLYEQYF. Written as DNA, the CDR3 is TGTGCCAGCAGTTACCATACAGGGCTTTACGAGCAGTACTTC. The chain combines TRBV6-5 with TRBJ2-7; a weak D match, TRBD1 (6 bases). CDR1 and CDR2 (germline): MNHEY, SVGAGI. Trimming removed 2 bases at V and 4 bases at J, with 12 bases between. This CDR3 is 14 amino acids long.

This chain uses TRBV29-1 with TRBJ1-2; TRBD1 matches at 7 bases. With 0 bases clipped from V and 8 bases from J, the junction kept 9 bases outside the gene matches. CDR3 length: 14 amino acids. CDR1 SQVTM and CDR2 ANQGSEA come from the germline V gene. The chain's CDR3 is CSVEDLSAGGGYTF. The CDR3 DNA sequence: TGCAGCGTTGAAGATTTGTCGGCAGGGGGGGGCTACACCTTC. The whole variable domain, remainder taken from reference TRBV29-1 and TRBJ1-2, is SAVISQKPSRDICQRGTSLTIQCQVDSQVTMMFWYRQQPGQSLTLIATANQGSEATYESGFVIDKFPISRPNLTFSTLTVSNMSPEDSSIYLCSVEDLSAGGGYTFGSGTRLTVV.

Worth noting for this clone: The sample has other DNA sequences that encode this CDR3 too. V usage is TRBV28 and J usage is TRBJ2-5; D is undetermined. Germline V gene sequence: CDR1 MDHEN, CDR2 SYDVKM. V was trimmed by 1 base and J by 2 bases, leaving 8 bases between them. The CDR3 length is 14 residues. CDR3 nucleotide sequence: TGTGCCAGCAGTTTATCTCCAGGACAAGAGACCCAGTACTTC. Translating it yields CASSLSPGQETQYF.

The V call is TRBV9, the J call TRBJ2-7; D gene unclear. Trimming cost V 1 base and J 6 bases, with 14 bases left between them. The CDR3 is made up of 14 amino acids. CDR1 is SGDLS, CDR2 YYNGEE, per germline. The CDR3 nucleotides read TGTGCCAGCAGCGTATCGGTTTACCTCGGCGAGCAGTACTTC. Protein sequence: CASSVSVYLGEQYF.

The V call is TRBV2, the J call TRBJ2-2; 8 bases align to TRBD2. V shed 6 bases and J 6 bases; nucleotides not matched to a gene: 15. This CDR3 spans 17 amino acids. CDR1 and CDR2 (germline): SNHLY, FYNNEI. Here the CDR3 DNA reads TGTGCCAGCAGCGACCCCCAGGGACTAGGTCCCGCCGGGGAGCTGTTTTTT. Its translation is CASSDPQGLGPAGELFF.

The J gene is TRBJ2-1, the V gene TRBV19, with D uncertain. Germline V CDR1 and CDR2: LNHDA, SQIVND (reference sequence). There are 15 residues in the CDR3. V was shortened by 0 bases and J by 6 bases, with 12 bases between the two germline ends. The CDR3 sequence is CASSIDYEIGNEQFF. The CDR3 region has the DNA TGTGCCAGTAGTATAGATTACGAGATCGGCAATGAGCAGTTCTTC.

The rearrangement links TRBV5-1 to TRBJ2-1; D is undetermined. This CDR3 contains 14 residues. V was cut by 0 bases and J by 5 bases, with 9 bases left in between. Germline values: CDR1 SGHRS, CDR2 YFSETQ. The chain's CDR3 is CASSLGSRHNEQFF. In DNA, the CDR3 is TGCGCCAGCAGCTTGGGAAGCCGGCACAATGAGCAGTTCTTC.

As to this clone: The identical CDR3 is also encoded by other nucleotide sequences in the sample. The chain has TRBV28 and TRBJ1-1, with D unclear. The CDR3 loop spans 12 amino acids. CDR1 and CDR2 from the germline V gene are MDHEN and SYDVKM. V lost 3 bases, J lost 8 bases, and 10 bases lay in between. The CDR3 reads CASSFRGREAFF. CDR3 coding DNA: TGTGCCAGCAGTTTCCGGGGAAGGGAAGCTTTCTTT.

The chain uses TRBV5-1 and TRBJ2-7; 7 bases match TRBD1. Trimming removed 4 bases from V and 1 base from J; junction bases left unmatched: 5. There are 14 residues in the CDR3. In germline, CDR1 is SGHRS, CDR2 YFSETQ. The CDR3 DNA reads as TGCGCCAGCAGCCACCCAGGGGGATCCTACGAGCAGTACTTC. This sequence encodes CASSHPGGSYEQYF.

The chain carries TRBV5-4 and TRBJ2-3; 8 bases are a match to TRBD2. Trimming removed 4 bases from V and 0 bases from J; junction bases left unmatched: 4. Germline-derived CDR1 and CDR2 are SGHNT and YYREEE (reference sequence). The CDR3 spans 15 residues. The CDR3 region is CASSRGGQSTDTQYF. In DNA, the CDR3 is TGTGCCAGCAGCCGGGGGGGACAAAGCACAGATACGCAGTATTTT.

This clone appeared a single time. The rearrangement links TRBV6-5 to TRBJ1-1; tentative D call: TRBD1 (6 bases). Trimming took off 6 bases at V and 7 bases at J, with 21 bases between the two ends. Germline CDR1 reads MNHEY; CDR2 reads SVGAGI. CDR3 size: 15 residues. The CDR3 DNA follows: TGTGCCAGCAGCTTGGGGGGGGGCAGGAAGAGTGAAGCTTTCTTT. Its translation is CASSLGGGRKSEAFF.